A single sample gave rise to the 27 T cell receptor beta chains below, sequenced in a study of blood T cell repertoires in COVID-19. The data were produced by immunoSEQ multiplex PCR, yet TCRdb's version contains in-frame clones alone and is incomplete. The table lists approximately 340,000 clones, roughly 90% of them singletons. Sample: PBMCs or T cells enriched from blood (not recorded which). The receptors stem from a woman aged 40 to 49 who had been exposed to COVID-19.

The chain employs TRBV28 and TRBJ1-6; no clear D gene. The germline V gene encodes CDR1 MDHEN and CDR2 SYDVKM. V was pared by 7 bases and J by 4 bases, with 14 bases between. The CDR3 consists of 15 residues. The CDR3 sequence is CASTEAGTYNSPLHF. In nucleotides, the CDR3 is TGTGCCAGCACGGAAGCGGGCACATATAATTCACCCCTCCACTTT.

This clone came up a few times. This chain links TRBV12-5 with TRBJ1-1; the D gene is possibly TRBD1 (5 bases). Trimming pared 6 bases from V and 5 bases from J, leaving 16 bases between. This CDR3 has 14 amino acids. CDR1 and CDR2 (germline): LGHNT, FRNRAP. The CDR3 here is CASGTRGLGTEAFF. CDR3 DNA: TGTGCTAGTGGGACAAGGGGCCTGGGGACTGAAGCTTTCTTT.

The CDR3 sequence is CASSPTRTGHQPQHF. In DNA form, the CDR3 reads TGTGCCAGCAGCCCAACCCGGACAGGGCATCAGCCCCAGCATTTT. The genes are TRBV28 and TRBJ1-5; 8 nucleotides match TRBD1. Germline CDR1 reads MDHEN; CDR2 reads SYDVKM. With 6 bases clipped from V and 5 bases from J, the junction kept 9 bases outside the gene matches. The CDR3 totals 15 residues.

This chain joins TRBV29-1 and TRBJ1-1; TRBD1 aligns across 8 bases. Germline lookup yields CDR1 SQVTM and CDR2 ANQGSEA. J lost 5 bases, V lost 4 bases, and 3 bases had no gene match. The CDR3 has 12 residues. This CDR3 is CSVARGLTEAFF. CDR3 DNA sequence: TGCAGCGTTGCCAGGGGGCTGACTGAAGCTTTCTTT.

This chain uses TRBV27 with TRBJ1-2, with 10 bases that match TRBD1. Per germline, CDR1 MNHEY and CDR2 SMNVEV (reference sequence). Trimming took 5 bases from V and 4 from J; bases not matched to a gene: 7. The CDR3 has 15 residues. CDR3 sequence (DNA): TGTGCCAGCAGTCCGGGGACAGGGGAGGCCTATGGCTACACCTTC. Translation: CASSPGTGEAYGYTF.

The chain has TRBV4-2 and TRBJ1-6; a possible D gene is TRBD1 (6 bases). V shed 0 bases and J shed 10 bases, with 13 bases lying between them. Germline V gives CDR1 LGHNA, CDR2 YNFKEQ. The CDR3 consists of 15 residues. The CDR3 coding sequence is TGTGCCAGCAGCCAAGATATGGCAGGGGCCTCACCCCTCCACTTT. Its protein is CASSQDMAGASPLHF.

The V gene is TRBV19, the J gene TRBJ1-1, with D unclear. The CDR3 is 14 amino acids. CDR1 LNHDA and CDR2 SQIVND come from the germline V gene (reference sequence). Trimming cost V 2 bases and J 2 bases, with 9 bases left between them. CDR3 bases: TGTGCCAGTAGTATAAGAGGGAGTAACACTGAAGCTTTCTTT. It encodes CASSIRGSNTEAFF.

This clone was detected once. The chain uses TRBV19 and TRBJ2-2; a possible D gene is TRBD2 (6 bases). This CDR3 comprises 14 residues. V was trimmed by 5 bases and J by 5 bases, leaving 12 bases between them. Per germline, CDR1 LNHDA and CDR2 SQIVND (reference sequence). In nucleotides, the CDR3 is TGTGCCAGTAGTCGGGGAGGAGGAACCGGGGAGCTGTTTTTT. It yields the protein CASSRGGGTGELFF. Full variable domain (remainder filled in from reference TRBV19 and TRBJ2-2): DGGITQSPKYLFRKEGQNVTLSCEQNLNHDAMYWYRQDPGQGLRLIYYSQIVNDFQKGDIAEGYSVSREKKESFPLTVTSAQKNPTAFYLCASSRGGGTGELFFGEGSRLTVL.

This clone was detected once. V gene TRBV18 combines with J gene TRBJ2-7; maybe TRBD1 (5 bases). The germline gives CDR1 KGHSH, CDR2 LQKENI. The CDR3 has 15 residues. Trimming cost V 0 bases and J 0 bases, with 9 bases left between them. The CDR3 DNA sequence: TGTGCCAGCTCACCACCAAAACAGGCCTCCTACGAGCAGTACTTC. Protein sequence: CASSPPKQASYEQYF.

The genes are TRBV30 and TRBJ2-1; unclear D gene. The CDR3 loop spans 13 amino acids. Germline V gene data show CDR1 as GTSNPN and CDR2 as SVGIG (reference sequence). V was cut by 4 bases and J by 1 base, with 8 bases left in between. The CDR3 reads CAWTRQSYNEQFF. The DNA for the CDR3 is TGTGCCTGGACGCGGCAGTCCTACAATGAGCAGTTCTTC.

This chain connects TRBV7-9 to TRBJ2-3; D is undetermined. CDR1 is SEHNR and CDR2 is FQNEAQ in the germline V gene (reference sequence). Trimming cost V 5 bases and J 1 base, with 10 bases left between them. CDR3 length: 14 residues. CDR3 DNA sequence: TGTGCCAGCAGCCCCGCCCCGGGCACAGATACGCAGTATTTT. The encoded protein is CASSPAPGTDTQYF.

This clone was seen a handful of times. The V and J genes are TRBV9 and TRBJ2-7; TRBD2 agrees at 10 bases. V shed 4 bases, J shed 5 bases, and the junction held 9 bases outside the gene matches. CDR3 length: 15 residues. CDR1 SGDLS and CDR2 YYNGEE come from the germline V gene. The CDR3 is CASSQGAGGENEQYF. CDR3 in DNA: TGTGCCAGCAGCCAAGGAGCGGGAGGGGAAAACGAGCAGTACTTC.

The chain joins TRBV7-2 to TRBJ2-2; 8 bases map to TRBD2. This CDR3 has 16 amino acids. CDR1 SGHTA and CDR2 FQGNSA come from the germline V gene. The junction had 6 bases not matched to a gene; V was cut back by 1 base and J by 5 bases. CDR3 protein: CASSLDGRVRTGELFF. In DNA, the CDR3 is TGTGCCAGCAGCTTAGACGGGAGGGTGAGAACCGGGGAGCTGTTTTTT.

This clone was observed a single time. The chain combines TRBV27 with TRBJ1-2; D gene unclear. Germline lookup yields CDR1 MNHEY and CDR2 SMNVEV (reference sequence). The length of the CDR3 is 13 residues. V lost 4 bases and J 5 bases, leaving 11 bases between the germline ends. CDR3 in DNA: TGTGCCAGCAGTTCGGGAGCCGGTTATGGCTACACCTTC. This sequence encodes CASSSGAGYGYTF.

The genes are TRBV7-9 and TRBJ1-1; D is uncertain. Germline-derived CDR1 and CDR2 are SEHNR and FQNEAQ (reference sequence). This CDR3 is built from 12 residues. With 1 base removed from V and 11 bases from J, the gap between germline ends came to 11 bases. Here the CDR3 DNA reads TGTGCCAGCAGCTTAGGGGGTGGGGAGGCTTTCTTT. Its protein is CASSLGGGEAFF.

This clone was seen just once. Other DNA sequences in the sample encode the same CDR3. The V and J genes are TRBV5-1 and TRBJ1-3; possibly TRBD1 for D (6 bases). This CDR3 has 14 residues. Germline CDR1 reads SGHRS; CDR2 reads YFSETQ. The V end lost 3 bases, the J end lost 2 bases, and 9 bases lay between the germline ends. The DNA for the CDR3 is TGCGCCAGCAGCTCGGGACAAGCTGGAAACACCATATATTTT. Amino acids: CASSSGQAGNTIYF.

This chain joins TRBV11-1 and TRBJ2-2, with 13 positions matching TRBD2. V lost 5 bases, J lost 7 bases, and 1 base stayed unmatched. Germline-derived CDR1 and CDR2 are SGHAT and FQDESV (reference sequence). The CDR3 extends over 14 amino acids. DNA for the CDR3: TGTGCCAGCAGCCGGACTAGCGGGAGCGGGGAGCTGTTTTTT. It encodes CASSRTSGSGELFF.

The CDR3 region has the DNA TGTGCCAGTAGTCGACAGATTTCGAACACTGAAGCTTTCTTT. This encodes CASSRQISNTEAFF. The gene calls are TRBV19 and TRBJ1-1; TRBD1 is a possible D gene (5 bases). The CDR3 loop spans 14 amino acids. In germline, CDR1 is LNHDA, CDR2 SQIVND (reference sequence). Trimming shortened V by 5 bases and J by 1 base, and 11 bases separated the two germline ends.

The V call is TRBV4-3, the J call TRBJ1-1; D ambiguous. Germline CDR1 reads LGHNA; CDR2 reads YSLEER. V shed 3 bases and J shed 6 bases, with 14 bases lying between them. The CDR3 totals 14 residues. The CDR3 nucleotides read TGCGCCAGCAGCCAGGTCGCAGGAACGGCTGAAGCTTTCTTT. Translating gives CASSQVAGTAEAFF.

The J gene is TRBJ2-7, the V gene TRBV19, with a possible D match to TRBD1 (5 bases). Per the germline V gene, CDR1 is LNHDA and CDR2 is SQIVND (reference sequence). V was pared by 2 bases and J by 1 base, with 9 bases between. The CDR3 covers 14 residues. The CDR3 DNA reads as TGTGCCAGTAGTATAACGCCAGGGTCCTACGAGCAGTACTTC. As protein: CASSITPGSYEQYF.

This chain uses TRBV23-1 with TRBJ1-5; D ambiguous. TRBV23-1 is given ORF status, its function remaining uncertain. V lost 5 bases and J 11 bases, leaving 4 bases between the germline ends. CDR3 length: 9 amino acids. The DNA of the CDR3 is TGCGCCAGCAGTGTAGCCCAGCATTTT. Its protein product is CASSVAQHF.

V and J are TRBV9 and TRBJ2-5; 16 positions match TRBD2. V was pared by 4 bases and J by 0 bases, with 9 bases of the junction left unmatched. The germline V gene encodes CDR1 SGDLS and CDR2 YYNGEE. There are 19 residues in the CDR3. The CDR3 bases are TGTGCCAGCAGCTTGGGACTAGCGGGGGGGCCTGGGTACCAAGAGACCCAGTACTTC. Protein product: CASSLGLAGGPGYQETQYF.

The chain employs TRBV7-2 and TRBJ1-2; the D gene is possibly TRBD1 (5 bases). The V gene lost 0 bases and the J gene lost 6 bases, with 11 bases spanning the gap. This CDR3 has 14 residues. CDR1 and CDR2 (germline): SGHTA, FQGNSA. As DNA, the CDR3 is TGTGCCAGCAGCTTAGCGGCAGGGCGTGATGGCTACACCTTC. Its protein product is CASSLAAGRDGYTF.

This clone has more than one count but fewer than ten. Here the CDR3 DNA reads TGCAGCGTTGCCCCTGGGGCCTCCGATTATGCTGAAGCTTTCTTT. This codes for CSVAPGASDYAEAFF. V gene TRBV29-1 combines with J gene TRBJ1-1; maybe TRBD1 (5 bases). Germline V lookup: CDR1 SQVTM, CDR2 ANQGSEA. The CDR3 covers 15 residues. Trimming removed 4 bases from V and 6 bases from J, with 21 bases in between.

This clone was seen only once. The chain uses TRBV19 and TRBJ1-1; 7 bases agree with TRBD1. V was clipped by 3 bases and J by 0 bases; unmatched bases: 4. CDR1 and CDR2 (germline): LNHDA, SQIVND (reference sequence). The CDR3 runs to 15 residues. The CDR3 reads CASSIVGTVNTEAFF. In DNA form, the CDR3 reads TGTGCCAGTAGTATCGTCGGGACAGTGAACACTGAAGCTTTCTTT.

The chain couples TRBV3-1 (or the pseudogene TRBV3-2) to TRBJ2-7; 10 bases line up with TRBD2. With V trimmed by 2 bases and J by 2 bases, 6 bases remained unmatched. The CDR3 runs to 16 residues. Per germline, CDR1 LGHDT and CDR2 YNNKEL (reference sequence). The CDR3 DNA reads TGTGCCAGCAGCCAACAACTAGCGGGAAGTCCCTACGAGCAGTACTTC. This translates into CASSQQLAGSPYEQYF.

This clone showed up just once. The genes are TRBV7-6 and TRBJ1-1; a possible D gene is TRBD1 (5 bases). There are 15 residues in the CDR3. Germline V lookup: CDR1 SGHVS, CDR2 FNYEAQ. V was cut by 1 base and J by 0 bases, with 9 bases left in between. The chain's CDR3 is CASSLEIRVNTEAFF. The DNA for the CDR3 is TGTGCCAGCAGCTTAGAGATCAGGGTGAACACTGAAGCTTTCTTT.